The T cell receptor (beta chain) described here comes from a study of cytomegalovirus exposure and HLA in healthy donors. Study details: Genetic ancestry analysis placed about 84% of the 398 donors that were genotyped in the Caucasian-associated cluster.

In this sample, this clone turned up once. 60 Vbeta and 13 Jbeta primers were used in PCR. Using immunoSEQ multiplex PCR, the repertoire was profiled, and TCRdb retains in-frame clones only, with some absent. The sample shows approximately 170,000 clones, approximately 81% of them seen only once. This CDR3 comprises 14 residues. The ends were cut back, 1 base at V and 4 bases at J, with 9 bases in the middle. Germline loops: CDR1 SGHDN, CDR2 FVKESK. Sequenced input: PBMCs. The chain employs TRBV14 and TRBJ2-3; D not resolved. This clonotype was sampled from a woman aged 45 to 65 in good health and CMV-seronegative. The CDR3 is CASSQGNRADTQYF. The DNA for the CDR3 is TGTGCCAGCAGCCAAGGAAACCGGGCAGATACGCAGTATTTT.